This entry features one T cell receptor beta chain sequence. As yet, its antigen is unknown. Per the germline V gene, CDR1 is MNHEY and CDR2 is SMNVEV (reference sequence). This CDR3 is 14 amino acids long. V dropped 6 bases and J dropped 1; count of bases not matched to a gene: 5. This entry is derived from a study of cytomegalovirus exposure and HLA in healthy donors. Overall study results and limits: Overall, 164 TCR beta chains were annotated as cytomegalovirus-associated. Researchers reported that a few CMV-associated chains were confirmed in vitro as CMV antigen-specific.

Generated by immunoSEQ multiplex PCR, the TCRdb table keeps only in-frame clones and is missing some. The table lists 68,000 or so clones, 90% to 95% of them singletons. V usage is TRBV27 and J usage is TRBJ1-1, with 7 bases identical to TRBD1. The sample consisted of PBMCs. The sequence was obtained from a man younger than 35 in good health and CMV-seronegative. As DNA, the CDR3 is TGTGCCAGCAGGTACAGGGGAGAGAACACTGAAGCTTTCTTT. Translation: CASRYRGENTEAFF.